This entry describes one TCR beta chain. Clones were sequenced by immunoSEQ multiplex PCR, and TCRdb holds only the in-frame ones, with some missing. This table holds hundreds of thousands of clones, 95% to 96% found once. The data originate from a study of shared clonotypes between healthy human individuals. V dropped 8 bases and J dropped 1 base, with 9 bases sitting between them. The CDR3 sequence is 12 residues long. From germline, CDR1 is WSHSY and CDR2 SAAADI. Naive CD8 populations comprised CD45RO-negative cells positively selected for CCR7, excluding terminally differentiated effector memory CD45RA+ cells.

Sequencing was carried out using naive CD8+ T cells sorted from blood. The V and J genes are TRBV10-2 and TRBJ2-7, with D maybe TRBD2 (5 bases). The origin of this receptor is a woman in her thirties in good health. The CDR3 DNA reads as TGCGCCAGCGGAAGAGGGTCCTACGAGCAGTACTTC. Its protein product is CASGRGSYEQYF.